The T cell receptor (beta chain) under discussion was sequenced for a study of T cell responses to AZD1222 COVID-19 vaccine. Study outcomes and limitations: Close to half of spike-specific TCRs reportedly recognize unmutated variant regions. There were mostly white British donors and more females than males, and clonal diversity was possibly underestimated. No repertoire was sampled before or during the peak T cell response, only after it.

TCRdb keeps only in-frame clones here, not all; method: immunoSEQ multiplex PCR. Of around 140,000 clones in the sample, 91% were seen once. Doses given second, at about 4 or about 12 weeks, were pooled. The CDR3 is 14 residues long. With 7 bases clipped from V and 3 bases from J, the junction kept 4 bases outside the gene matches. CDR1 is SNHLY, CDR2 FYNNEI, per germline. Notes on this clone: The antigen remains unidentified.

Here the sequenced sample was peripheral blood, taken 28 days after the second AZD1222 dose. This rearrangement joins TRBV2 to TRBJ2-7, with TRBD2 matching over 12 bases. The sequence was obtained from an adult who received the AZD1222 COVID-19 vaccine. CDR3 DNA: TGTGCCAGCATGAGGACTAGCGGGGACTACGAGCAGTACTTC. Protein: CASMRTSGDYEQYF.